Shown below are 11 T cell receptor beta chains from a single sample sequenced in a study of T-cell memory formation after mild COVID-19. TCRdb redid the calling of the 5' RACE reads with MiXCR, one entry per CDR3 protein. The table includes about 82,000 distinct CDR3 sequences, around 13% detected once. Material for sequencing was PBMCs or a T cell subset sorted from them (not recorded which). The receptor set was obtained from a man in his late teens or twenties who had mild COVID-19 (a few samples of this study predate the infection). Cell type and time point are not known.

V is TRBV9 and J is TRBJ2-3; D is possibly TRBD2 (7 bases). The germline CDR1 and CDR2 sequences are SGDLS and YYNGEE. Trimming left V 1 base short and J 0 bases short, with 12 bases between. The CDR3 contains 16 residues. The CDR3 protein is CASSVTGGYSTDTQYF. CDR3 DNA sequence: TGTGCCAGCAGCGTAACGGGGGGCTATAGCACAGATACGCAGTATTTT.

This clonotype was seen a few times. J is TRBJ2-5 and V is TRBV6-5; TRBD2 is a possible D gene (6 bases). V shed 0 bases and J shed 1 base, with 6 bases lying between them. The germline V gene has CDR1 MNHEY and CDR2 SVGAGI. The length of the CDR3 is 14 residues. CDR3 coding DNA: TGTGCCAGCAGTTACTCGACTAGCCAAGAGACCCAGTACTTC. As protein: CASSYSTSQETQYF.

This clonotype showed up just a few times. The DNA of the CDR3 is TGTGCCAGCAGTTACCCCCGGACAGGTAACACTGAAGCTTTCTTT. It is translated as CASSYPRTGNTEAFF. The rearrangement joins TRBV6-2 or TRBV6-3 to TRBJ1-1; 7 bases map to TRBD1. Germline CDR1 MNHEY, CDR2 SVGEGT. The CDR3 runs 15 residues. The J segment lost 2 bases and the V segment lost 2 bases, leaving 5 bases of the junction unmatched.

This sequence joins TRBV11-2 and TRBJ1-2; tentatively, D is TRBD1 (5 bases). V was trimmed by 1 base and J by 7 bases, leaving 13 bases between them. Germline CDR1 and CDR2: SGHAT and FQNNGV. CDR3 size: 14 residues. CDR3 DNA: TGTGCCAGCAGCTTAGGCCCGGGGGTACCTGGCTACACCTTC. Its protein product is CASSLGPGVPGYTF.

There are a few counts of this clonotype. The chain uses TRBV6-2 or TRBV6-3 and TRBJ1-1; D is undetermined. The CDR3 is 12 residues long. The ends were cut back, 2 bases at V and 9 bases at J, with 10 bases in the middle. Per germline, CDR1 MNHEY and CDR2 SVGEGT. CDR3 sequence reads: CASSYGGSQAFF. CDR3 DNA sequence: TGTGCCAGCAGTTACGGCGGCAGTCAAGCTTTCTTT.

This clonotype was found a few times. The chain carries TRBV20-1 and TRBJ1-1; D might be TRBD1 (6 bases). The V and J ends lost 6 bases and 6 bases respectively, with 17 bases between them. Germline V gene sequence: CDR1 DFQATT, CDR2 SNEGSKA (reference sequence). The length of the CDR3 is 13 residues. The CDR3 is CSAPGQGRAEAFF. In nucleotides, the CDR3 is TGCAGTGCCCCGGGTCAGGGGCGGGCTGAAGCTTTCTTT.

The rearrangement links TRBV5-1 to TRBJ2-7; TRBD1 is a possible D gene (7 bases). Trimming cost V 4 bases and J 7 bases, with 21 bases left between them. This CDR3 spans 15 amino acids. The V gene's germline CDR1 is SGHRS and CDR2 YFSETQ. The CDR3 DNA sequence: TGCGCCAGCAGCCCCGGGACAGCTTCCCGGGAGGAGCAGTACTTC. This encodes CASSPGTASREEQYF.

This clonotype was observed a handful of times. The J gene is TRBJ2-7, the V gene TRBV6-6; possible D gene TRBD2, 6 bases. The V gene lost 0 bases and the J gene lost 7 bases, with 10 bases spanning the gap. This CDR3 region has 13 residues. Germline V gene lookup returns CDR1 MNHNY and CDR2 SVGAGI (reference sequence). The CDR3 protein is CASSYSISGEQYV. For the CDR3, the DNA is TGTGCCAGCAGTTACTCGATTAGCGGAGAGCAGTACGTC.

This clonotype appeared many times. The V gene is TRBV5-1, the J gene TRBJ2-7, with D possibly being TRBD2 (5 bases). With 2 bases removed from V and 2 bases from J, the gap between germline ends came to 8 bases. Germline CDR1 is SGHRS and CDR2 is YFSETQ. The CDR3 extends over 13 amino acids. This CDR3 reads CASSFGAAYEQYF. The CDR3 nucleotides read TGCGCCAGCAGCTTTGGAGCGGCCTACGAGCAGTACTTC.

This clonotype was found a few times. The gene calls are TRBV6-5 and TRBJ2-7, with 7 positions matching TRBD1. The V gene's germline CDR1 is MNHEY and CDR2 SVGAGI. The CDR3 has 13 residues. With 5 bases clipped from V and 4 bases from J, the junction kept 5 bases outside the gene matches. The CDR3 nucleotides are TGTGCCAGCAGTCCGATGACAGGGTACGAGCAGTACTTC. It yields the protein CASSPMTGYEQYF.

This CDR3 is CASSPTPGDFLARGEQFF. The CDR3 DNA is TGTGCCAGCAGCCCCACCCCAGGGGACTTCCTGGCCCGAGGTGAGCAGTTCTTC. The chain couples TRBV7-3 to TRBJ2-1; D may correspond to TRBD1 or TRBD2 (6 bases each). This CDR3 comprises 18 residues. CDR1 is SGHTA, CDR2 FQGTGA, per germline. Trimming took 5 bases from V and 9 from J, leaving 29 bases between them.